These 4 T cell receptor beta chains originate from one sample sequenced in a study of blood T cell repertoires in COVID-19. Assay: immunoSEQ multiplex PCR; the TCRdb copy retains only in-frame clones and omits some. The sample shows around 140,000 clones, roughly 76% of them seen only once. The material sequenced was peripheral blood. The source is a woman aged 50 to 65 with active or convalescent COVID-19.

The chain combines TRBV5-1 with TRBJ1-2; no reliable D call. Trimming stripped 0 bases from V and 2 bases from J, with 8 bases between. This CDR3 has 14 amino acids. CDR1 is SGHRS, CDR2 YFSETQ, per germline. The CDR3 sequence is CASSLVGRNYGYTF. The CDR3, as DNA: TGCGCCAGCAGCTTGGTGGGCAGAAACTATGGCTACACCTTC. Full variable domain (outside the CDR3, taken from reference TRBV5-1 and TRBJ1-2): KAGVTQTPRYLIKTRGQQVTLSCSPISGHRSVSWYQQTPGQGLQFLFEYFSETQRNKGNFPGRFSGRQFSNSRSEMNVSTLELGDSALYLCASSLVGRNYGYTFGSGTRLTVV.

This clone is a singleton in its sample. The CDR3 region has the DNA TGTGCCAGCTCACCCGGGACAGGGTATGAAAAACTGTTTTTT. Translation gives CASSPGTGYEKLFF. The chain couples TRBV18 to TRBJ1-4, with 9 positions matching TRBD1. The V and J ends lost 3 bases and 6 bases, in that order; junction bases with no gene match: 2. CDR1 and CDR2 (germline): KGHSH, LQKENI. This CDR3 is 14 amino acids long.

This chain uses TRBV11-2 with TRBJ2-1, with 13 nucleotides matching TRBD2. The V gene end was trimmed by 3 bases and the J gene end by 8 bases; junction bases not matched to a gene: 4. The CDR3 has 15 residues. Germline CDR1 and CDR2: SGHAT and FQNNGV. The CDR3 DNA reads TGTGCCAGCAGCTTCACTAGCGGGGGGGCCGATGAGCAGTTCTTC. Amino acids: CASSFTSGGADEQFF.

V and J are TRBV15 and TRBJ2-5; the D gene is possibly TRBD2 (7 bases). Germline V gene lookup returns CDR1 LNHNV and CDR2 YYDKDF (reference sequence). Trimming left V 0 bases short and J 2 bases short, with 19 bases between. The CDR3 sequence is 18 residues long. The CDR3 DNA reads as TGTGCCACCAGCAGAGATAAGGCGGGGGCGTCACTGCAAGAGACCCAGTACTTC. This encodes CATSRDKAGASLQETQYF.